The TCR beta chain under discussion was sequenced for a study of shared clonotypes between healthy human individuals. Looking at the study overall: Researchers assigned three CD4 naive, three CD4 memory, two CD8 naive and one CD8 memory plate to each donor.

Sequenced by immunoSEQ multiplex PCR; TCRdb stores in-frame clones only, minus some. This table has over 1.5 million clones, approximately 98% appearing once. The trim removed 10 bases at V and 2 bases at J, leaving 10 bases unmatched. The CDR3 has 14 amino acids. Per the germline V gene, CDR1 is ENHRY and CDR2 is SYGVKD. The chain has TRBV10-3 and TRBJ1-2; 7 bases map to TRBD1. This receptor was taken from a man younger than 40 in good health. The sample comprised naive CD4+ T cells sorted from blood. Stated subset: CD45RA+ positively selected. The CDR3 DNA follows: TGTGCCACTCGGGACAGCCGAGAAAACTATGGCTACACCTTC. It codes for CATRDSRENYGYTF.